This T cell receptor beta chain was profiled in a study of PD-1 blockade in classical Hodgkin lymphoma. Study-wide background: On a schedule of every 2 weeks, patients received nivolumab 3 mg/kg intravenously. Regarding the study as a whole: Baseline diversity in complete responders resembled that of newly diagnosed patients. Reports indicated that newly diagnosed patients had lower baseline TCR diversity than healthy donors did. By C4D1 there was a significant rise in CD4+ TCR diversity but not in CD8+ TCR diversity.

Time point denoted: cycle 4 day 1 (C4D1), after 5 to 7 weeks of nivolumab. Every patient had relapsed following autologous stem cell transplantation, and cohorts differed in brentuximab vedotin exposure. Generated by immunoSEQ multiplex PCR, the TCRdb table keeps only in-frame clones and is missing some. The table has about 46,000 clones, around four fifths seen once; the top ten hold less than 15%. CDR1 is LNHDA and CDR2 is SQIVND in the germline V gene (reference sequence). V was clipped by 5 bases and J by 3 bases, with 19 bases between them. CDR3 size: 17 residues. Turning to this clone: Its antigen is not identified.

The gene calls are TRBV19 and TRBJ1-4; tentative D call: TRBD1 (5 bases). Sequencing used peripheral blood mononuclear cells (PBMCs), obtained before the fourth cycle of nivolumab. The sequence was collected from a human donor with classical Hodgkin lymphoma. The CDR3 nucleotides read TGTGCCAGTAGTTACCGGGACCGCCTTAGGGCTAATGAAAAACTGTTTTTT. Translation: CASSYRDRLRANEKLFF.